This TCR beta chain emerged from a study of T cell responses to AZD1222 COVID-19 vaccine. With regard to this clone: The antigen is undetermined.

Whole-study results and caveats: CD4 TCRs linked to vaccination spanned spike, dominating at 160-218 and 743-854. Only a handful of AZD1222 recipients, more than 5 in all, had baseline seropositivity. Recipients of two AZD1222 doses showed rising Spike-specific TCR breadth and depth.

V lost 2 bases, J lost 8 bases, and 6 bases stayed unmatched. In germline, CDR1 is LGHNA, CDR2 YNFKEQ. This CDR3 region has 15 residues. TCRdb's copy holds only in-frame clones and misses some; the assay was immunoSEQ multiplex PCR. The table has about 170,000 clones, approximately 95% seen once. This sequence joins TRBV4-2 and TRBJ2-1; TRBD1 matches 10 bases. The material was peripheral blood, obtained on day 0 of AZD1222 vaccination. The TCR was taken from an adult in good health. In DNA, the CDR3 is TGTGCCAGCAGCCAACTCACCGGGACAGGGGATGAGCAGTTCTTC. This translates into CASSQLTGTGDEQFF.